This T cell receptor (beta chain) was identified in a study of blood T cells in healthy people across ages. Whole-study results and caveats: Long-lived and aged donors differed, with more naive CD4+ cells and higher diversity in the long-lived.

Each sample used at least 6 million PBMCs. CDR1 and CDR2 (germline): SGHAT, FQDESV (reference sequence). V lost 0 bases and J lost 0, with 26 bases in between. CDR3 length: 21 amino acids. In its sample, this clonotype was seen a few times. Antigen: not known. A sample-barcoded 5' primer and a J-beta primer mix were used in a second PCR of roughly 7 to 11 cycles. Unique molecular identifiers of 12 random nucleotides labeled each cDNA. Per sample, CDR3-containing paired-end reads numbered at least 2.5 million. TCRdb re-analysed the 5' RACE reads in MiXCR, keeping a single row per CDR3 protein. The table records about 560,000 distinct CDR3 sequences, about 28% of them present only once. The sample also formed part of further work on T cells of mothers and their children.

The receptor was isolated from a boy aged 2-15 years in good health. What was sequenced was blood. The rearrangement uses TRBV11-1 and TRBJ2-5; TRBD1 might be the D (5 bases). The CDR3 nucleotides are TGTGCCAGCAGCTTAGCCTCGTTAAGGAAGGGGCTTGGGAAGTACCAAGAGACCCAGTACTTC. Amino acids: CASSLASLRKGLGKYQETQYF.